This TCR beta chain emerged from a study of blood T cell repertoires in COVID-19. Generated by immunoSEQ multiplex PCR, the TCRdb table keeps only in-frame clones and is missing some. This table holds under 55,000 clones, 70% to 80% found once. CDR1 and CDR2 from the germline V gene are MNHNS and SASEGT. V shed 1 base and J shed 2 bases, with 9 bases lying between them. This CDR3 contains 15 residues. The material sequenced was PBMCs or T cells enriched from blood (not recorded which). The origin of this receptor is a woman between 45 and 60 years old with acute COVID-19. V is TRBV6-1 and J is TRBJ1-3, with D tentatively TRBD1 (5 bases). The CDR3 loop reads CASSEDRFPGNTIYF. CDR3 sequence (DNA): TGTGCCAGCAGTGAAGACAGGTTCCCTGGAAACACCATATATTTT.